The sequence of this TCR beta chain was determined in a study of T cells in Graves' hyperthyroidism and ophthalmopathy. Whole-study context: Peripheral blood samples were taken at initial diagnosis, prior to any treatment.

The CDR3 runs 19 residues. Germline values: CDR1 SGHVS, CDR2 FQNEAQ. Trimming removed 5 bases from V and 4 bases from J; junction bases left unmatched: 17. RNA transcripts served as the template for amplifying TCR beta CDR3 regions. The primer set for the first-round RT-PCR of the TCR CDR3 was HTBI. One entry per CDR3 protein results from TCRdb running MiXCR on the multiplex PCR reads. The table has about 500,000 distinct CDR3 sequences, around 15% seen once. A single count supports this clonotype. Orbital computed tomography, thyroid ultrasound, serum thyroxine and TRAb, and clinical symptoms together informed the diagnoses.

J is TRBJ1-4 and V is TRBV7-8, with 9 bases identical to TRBD1. This TCR came from a woman aged 18 to 35 with Graves' hyperthyroidism. The material sequenced was blood. The CDR3 DNA follows: TGTGCCAGCAGCCCTAGGCGGACAGGGGACAGACCGATTAATGAAAAACTGTTTTTT. Its translation is CASSPRRTGDRPINEKLFF.